These 30 T cell receptor beta chains came from one sample sequenced in a study of vaccination effects on CD4 cells after COVID-19. Sequencing used immunoSEQ multiplex PCR; TCRdb keeps in-frame clones, though not all of them. This sample carries approximately 74,000 clones, approximately 74% of them seen once, and the ten largest clones take just under 3%. Peptide-pool stimulation followed by sequencing identified expanded antigen-specific CD4+ clonotypes in the ViraFEST assay. Culture lasted approximately 10 days before CD4+ T cell isolation. No vaccinee had earlier SARS-CoV-2 infection, and nucleocapsid antibodies were negative. These TCRs' antigens remain unknown. Sequencing was performed on CD4+ T cells from PBMCs cultured with HCoV-NL63 spike peptides, taken before COVID-19 vaccination. The receptor set was obtained from a human donor who received a COVID-19 vaccine.

This chain connects TRBV18 to TRBJ2-5, with D tentatively TRBD1 (8 bases). The CDR3 totals 16 residues. V lost 4 bases and J lost 4, with 19 bases in between. CDR1 is KGHSH and CDR2 is LQKENI in the germline V gene. CDR3 loop: CASSHDMTGEGETQYF. The CDR3 nucleotides are TGTGCCAGCTCACACGACATGACAGGGGAGGGAGAGACCCAGTACTTC.

This clone has only a few counts. The J gene is TRBJ1-2, the V gene TRBV6-5; D may be TRBD1 (6 bases). This CDR3 has 14 amino acids. Germline V gene data show CDR1 as MNHEY and CDR2 as SVGAGI. With 2 bases removed from V and 5 bases from J, the gap between germline ends came to 12 bases. CDR3 sequence: CASSYKGGAYGYTF. Here the CDR3 DNA reads TGTGCCAGCAGTTACAAGGGGGGCGCTTATGGCTACACCTTC.

In this sample, this clone turned up once. The CDR3 carries no conserved terminal phenylalanine or tryptophan, so it likely arises from a read error. The CDR3 bases are TGTGCCAGCAGTAATCGGGACCAGTTCCTC. Its translation is CASSNRDQFL. The V call is TRBV6-5, the J call TRBJ2-7, with D possibly called TRBD1 or TRBD2 (5 bases each). The end of the DNA is better explained by TRBJ2-1, so the J call may be wrong. The CDR3 totals 10 residues. CDR1 is MNHEY and CDR2 is SVGAGI in the germline V gene.

J is TRBJ2-5 and V is TRBV2, with TRBD1 identical over 9 bases. Germline V gene lookup returns CDR1 SNHLY and CDR2 FYNNEI. This CDR3 is built from 14 residues. V shed 8 bases and J 5 bases; nucleotides not matched to a gene: 9. This CDR3 is CASSHRGRWETQYF. In DNA, the CDR3 is TGTGCCAGCTCGCACAGGGGGCGGTGGGAGACCCAGTACTTC.

V gene TRBV18 combines with J gene TRBJ2-1; D is possibly TRBD1 (6 bases). Trimming removed 0 bases at V and 0 bases at J, with 12 bases between. The CDR3 has 17 amino acids. Germline values: CDR1 KGHSH, CDR2 LQKENI. The CDR3, as DNA: TGTGCCAGCTCACCACCCCCGGGACACGACTCCTACAATGAGCAGTTCTTC. This codes for CASSPPPGHDSYNEQFF.

The chain has TRBV2 and TRBJ2-5; no clear D. V was cut by 4 bases and J by 6 bases, with 6 bases left in between. This CDR3 comprises 11 residues. Germline V gene data show CDR1 as SNHLY and CDR2 as FYNNEI. CDR3 region: CASSVQKTQYF. The CDR3 coding sequence is TGTGCCAGCAGTGTACAGAAGACCCAGTACTTC.

The chain links TRBV19 to TRBJ2-4; D ambiguous. From germline, CDR1 is LNHDA and CDR2 SQIVND (reference sequence). Trimming took 1 base from V and 0 from J, leaving 10 bases between them. The CDR3 totals 16 residues. CDR3 loop: CASSIGGLRAKNIQYF. CDR3 nucleotides: TGTGCCAGTAGTATAGGTGGGCTGAGAGCCAAAAACATTCAGTACTTC. Based on the CDR3 plus reference TRBV19 and TRBJ2-4, the full variable domain is DGGITQSPKYLFRKEGQNVTLSCEQNLNHDAMYWYRQDPGQGLRLIYYSQIVNDFQKGDIAEGYSVSREKKESFPLTVTSAQKNPTAFYLCASSIGGLRAKNIQYFGAGTRLSVL.

The chain links TRBV7-3 to TRBJ2-1, with 7 bases matching TRBD1. Germline CDR1 and CDR2: SGHTA and FQGTGA. The V segment lost 5 bases and the J segment 9 bases; nucleotides outside the gene matches: 4. This CDR3 is built from 12 residues. In DNA form, the CDR3 reads TGTGCCAGCAGCGTGCCAGGGGGTGAGCAGTTCTTC. This gives the protein CASSVPGGEQFF.

This clone appeared a single time. The V and J genes are TRBV30 and TRBJ1-4, with a tentative D call TRBD1 (6 bases). The CDR3 length is 14 residues. Trimming stripped 0 bases from V and 13 bases from J, with 18 bases between. The germline CDR1 and CDR2 sequences are GTSNPN and SVGIG (reference sequence). CDR3: CAWSVNLGGGGLFF. The CDR3 DNA is TGTGCCTGGAGTGTAAATTTGGGGGGCGGAGGACTGTTTTTT. Together with reference TRBV30 and TRBJ1-4, the CDR3 gives the full variable domain: SQTIHQWPATLVQPVGSPLSLECTVEGTSNPNLYWYRQAAGRGLQLLFYSVGIGQISSEVPQNLSASRPQDRQFILSSKKLLLSDSGFYLCAWSVNLGGGGLFFGSGTQLSVL.

The chain is built from TRBV4-1 and TRBJ2-5; D gene uncertain. Germline V CDR1 and CDR2: MGHRA, YSYEKL. There are 16 residues in the CDR3. V gave up 0 bases and J gave up 2 bases, with 13 bases separating them. The CDR3 bases are TGCGCCAGCAGCCAAGATTTCGGCCACATACAAGAGACCCAGTACTTC. This sequence encodes CASSQDFGHIQETQYF.

The chain combines TRBV7-2 with TRBJ1-2; a possible D gene is TRBD1 (5 bases). Per the germline V gene, CDR1 is SGHTA and CDR2 is FQGNSA. The V gene lost 2 bases and the J gene lost 8 bases, with 12 bases spanning the gap. This CDR3 is 13 amino acids long. The DNA for the CDR3 is TGTGCCAGCAGCTTAAGGCAGGGAGGCGGCTACACCTTC. Protein: CASSLRQGGGYTF.

The chain uses TRBV7-2 and TRBJ2-1, with TRBD1 matching over 10 bases. Trimming took 2 bases from V and 5 from J; bases not matched to a gene: 6. This CDR3 contains 16 residues. Germline V gene lookup returns CDR1 SGHTA and CDR2 FQGNSA. This chain's CDR3 is CASSLILGQGNNEQFF. The CDR3 region has the DNA TGTGCCAGCAGCTTAATTTTGGGACAGGGGAACAATGAGCAGTTCTTC. Together with reference TRBV7-2 and TRBJ2-1, the CDR3 gives the full variable domain: GAGVSQSPSNKVTEKGKDVELRCDPISGHTALYWYRQSLGQGLEFLIYFQGNSAPDKSGLPSDRFSAERTGGSVSTLTIQRTQQEDSAVYLCASSLILGQGNNEQFFGPGTRLTVL.

The chain couples TRBV6-5 to TRBJ2-7; D may be TRBD2 (6 bases). With 6 bases removed from V and 6 bases from J, the gap between germline ends came to 12 bases. This CDR3 is 12 amino acids long. CDR1 and CDR2 from the germline V gene are MNHEY and SVGAGI. DNA of the CDR3: TGTGCCAGCAGGGAGGGGAGAGGCGAGCAGTACGTC. Encoded protein: CASREGRGEQYV.

The V call is TRBV3-1 (or the pseudogene TRBV3-2), the J call TRBJ2-2, with D unclear. Germline V CDR1 and CDR2: LGHDT, YNNKEL (reference sequence). V gave up 0 bases and J gave up 0 bases, with 11 bases separating them. This CDR3 has 17 amino acids. CDR3 DNA sequence: TGTGCCAGCAGCCAAGACGCCCGGACCCCGAACACCGGGGAGCTGTTTTTT. It encodes CASSQDARTPNTGELFF.

CDR3 DNA: TGTGCCACCAGTGGGAACTTACAGGGGCGCTCCTACAATGAGCAGTTCTTC. Translating it yields CATSGNLQGRSYNEQFF. This rearrangement joins TRBV24-1 to TRBJ2-1, with 7 positions matching TRBD1. CDR1 and CDR2 (germline): KGHDR, SFDVKD. V lost 5 bases and J lost 0; bases outside the gene matches: 9. The CDR3 runs 17 residues.

V usage is TRBV2 and J usage is TRBJ1-5; possibly TRBD1 for D (5 bases). Germline V gives CDR1 SNHLY, CDR2 FYNNEI. CDR3 size: 13 residues. Trimming removed 8 bases from V and 5 bases from J, with 13 bases in between. The CDR3 region is CASGGQRDQPQHF. The CDR3 DNA sequence: TGTGCCAGCGGGGGTCAGAGAGATCAGCCCCAGCATTTT.

This clone came up a few times. This chain links TRBV10-3 with TRBJ1-4; D gene unclear. Trimming shortened V by 2 bases and J by 3 bases, and 13 bases separated the two germline ends. The CDR3 runs 16 residues. The V gene's germline CDR1 is ENHRY and CDR2 SYGVKD. DNA for the CDR3: TGTGCCATCAGTGAGCCCGCCGGGGTGGCTAATGAAAAACTGTTTTTT. Protein sequence: CAISEPAGVANEKLFF.

The chain carries TRBV27 and TRBJ2-2, with D perhaps matching TRBD1 (6 bases). In germline, CDR1 is MNHEY, CDR2 SMNVEV (reference sequence). Trimming cost V 4 bases and J 7 bases, with 10 bases left between them. This CDR3 comprises 13 residues. CDR3 nucleotides: TGTGCCAGCAGTTCCAGGGGTAACGGGGAGCTGTTTTTT. Protein: CASSSRGNGELFF.

This sequence joins TRBV29-1 and TRBJ1-5; TRBD1 is a possible D gene (5 bases). Germline values: CDR1 SQVTM, CDR2 ANQGSEA. This CDR3 spans 13 amino acids. CDR3 DNA sequence: TGCCCCGTCGGTGGGGGTAGCAATCAGCCCCAGCATTTT. Its protein product is CPVGGGSNQPQHF.

CDR3 bases: TGTGCCAGCAGCTTAGACAGGGGAGGGTACACCTTC. Translating gives CASSLDRGGYTF. The chain links TRBV6-1 to TRBJ1-2; the match to TRBD1 covers 8 bases. The J segment lost 11 bases and the V segment lost 6 bases, leaving 8 bases of the junction unmatched. The CDR3 runs to 12 residues. Germline values: CDR1 MNHNS, CDR2 SASEGT.

CDR3 loop: CASSATTDTQYF. In DNA form, the CDR3 reads TGTGCCAGCAGCGCAACCACAGATACGCAGTATTTT. The chain is built from TRBV7-2 and TRBJ2-3; the D is unclear. With 5 bases removed from V and 2 bases from J, the gap between germline ends came to 5 bases. Germline V gene data show CDR1 as SGHTA and CDR2 as FQGNSA. This CDR3 contains 12 residues. Full variable domain (rest looked up from reference TRBV7-2 and TRBJ2-3): GAGVSQSPSNKVTEKGKDVELRCDPISGHTALYWYRQSLGQGLEFLIYFQGNSAPDKSGLPSDRFSAERTGGSVSTLTIQRTQQEDSAVYLCASSATTDTQYFGPGTRLTVL.

This clone was picked up a small number of times. The chain links TRBV10-2 to TRBJ2-7; no definite D call. V dropped 5 bases and J dropped 4 bases, with 12 bases sitting between them. From germline, CDR1 is WSHSY and CDR2 SAAADI. The CDR3 length is 13 residues. The CDR3 DNA reads TGCGCCAGCAGTTTAAGTAGAGAATACGAGCAGTACGTC. Amino acids: CASSLSREYEQYV.

The chain combines TRBV5-1 with TRBJ1-3; 10 positions match TRBD1. CDR3 length: 16 residues. CDR1 is SGHRS and CDR2 is YFSETQ in the germline V gene. The V and J ends lost 3 bases and 3 bases, in that order; junction bases with no gene match: 6. CDR3 sequence reads: CASSSSTGGNGNTIYF. In DNA form, the CDR3 reads TGCGCCAGCAGCTCATCGACAGGGGGCAATGGAAACACCATATATTTT.

This clone was picked up one time. The CDR3 here is CASSRGGITDTQYF. The CDR3 DNA follows: TGTGCCAGCAGCCGGGGGGGCATCACAGATACGCAGTATTTT. The chain has TRBV7-3 and TRBJ2-3, with 8 positions matching TRBD2. There are 14 residues in the CDR3. CDR1 SGHTA and CDR2 FQGTGA come from the germline V gene. V gave up 5 bases and J gave up 2 bases; unmatched junction bases: 3.

The chain joins TRBV28 to TRBJ1-6, with a weak D call TRBD1 (5 bases). Trimming took 8 bases from V and 7 from J, leaving 15 bases between them. The CDR3 totals 14 residues. Germline values: CDR1 MDHEN, CDR2 SYDVKM. CDR3 nucleotide sequence: TGTGCCAGCCTTCCAGGGACGCGAAATTCACCCCTCCACTTT. It yields the protein CASLPGTRNSPLHF. Full variable domain (remainder filled in from reference TRBV28 and TRBJ1-6): DVKVTQSSRYLVKRTGEKVFLECVQDMDHENMFWYRQDPGLGLRLIYFSYDVKMKEKGDIPEGYSVSREKKERFSLILESASTNQTSMYLCASLPGTRNSPLHFGNGTRLTVT.

This clone was seen a few times. The gene calls are TRBV21-1 and TRBJ2-7. TRBV21-1 is designated a pseudogene. This CDR3 region has 14 residues. The CDR3 DNA follows: TGTGCCAGCAGCAATGGTCCGGACTCCTACGAGCAGTACGTC. It codes for CASSNGPDSYEQYV.

The sample holds a few counts of this clone. The chain is built from TRBV19 and TRBJ1-2; 7 bases agree with TRBD1. The CDR3 covers 14 residues. J gave up 2 bases and V 4 bases, and 4 bases lay outside the gene matches. Germline CDR1 LNHDA, CDR2 SQIVND (reference sequence). As DNA, the CDR3 is TGTGCCAGTAGTACCGGGACAGCCAACTATGGCTACACCTTC. Translation: CASSTGTANYGYTF.

This clone was seen a few times. The rearrangement uses TRBV5-4 and TRBJ1-2; 10 bases map to TRBD1. CDR1 is SGHNT, CDR2 YYREEE, per germline (reference sequence). Unmatched junction bases numbered 7, after V lost 0 bases and J lost 8 bases. The CDR3 covers 15 residues. CDR3 region: CASSLEWDRGEGYTF. CDR3 nucleotide sequence: TGTGCCAGCAGCTTGGAGTGGGACAGGGGAGAGGGCTACACCTTC.

The rearrangement links TRBV6-6 to TRBJ1-5, with a weak D call TRBD1 (5 bases). CDR1 is MNHNY, CDR2 SVGAGI, per germline (reference sequence). The V end was cut by 5 bases, the J end by 1 base, with 15 bases between. The CDR3 runs 16 residues. The CDR3 DNA sequence: TGTGCCAGCAGTACTGGCGGGGGGTGGAGCAATCAGCCCCAGCATTTT. It is translated as CASSTGGGWSNQPQHF.

This rearrangement joins TRBV10-2 to TRBJ2-7, with D uncertain. Trimming pared 6 bases from V and 9 bases from J, leaving 15 bases between. CDR3 size: 12 residues. Germline values: CDR1 WSHSY, CDR2 SAAADI. The CDR3 here is CASRDTYGGQYV. The CDR3 bases are TGCGCCAGCAGAGACACCTACGGCGGGCAGTACGTC.